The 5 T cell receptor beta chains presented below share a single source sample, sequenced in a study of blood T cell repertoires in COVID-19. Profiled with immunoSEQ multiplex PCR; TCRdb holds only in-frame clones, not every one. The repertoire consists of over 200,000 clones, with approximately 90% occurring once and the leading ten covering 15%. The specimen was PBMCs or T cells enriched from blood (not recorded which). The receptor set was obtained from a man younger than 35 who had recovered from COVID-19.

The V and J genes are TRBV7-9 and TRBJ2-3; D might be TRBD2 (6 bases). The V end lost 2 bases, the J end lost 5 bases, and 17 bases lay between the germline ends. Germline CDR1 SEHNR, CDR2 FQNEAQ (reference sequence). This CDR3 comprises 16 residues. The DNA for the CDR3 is TGTGCCAGCAGCTTAACCCTCACGGGGCGGGGAGATACGCAGTATTTT. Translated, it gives CASSLTLTGRGDTQYF.

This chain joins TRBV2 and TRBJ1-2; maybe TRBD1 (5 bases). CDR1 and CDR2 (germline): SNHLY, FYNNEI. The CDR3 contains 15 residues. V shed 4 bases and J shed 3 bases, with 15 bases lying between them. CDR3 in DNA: TGTGCCAGCAGTGGGGCCCAGGGTATGGACTATGGCTACACCTTC. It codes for CASSGAQGMDYGYTF.

For the CDR3, the DNA is TGCGCCAGTTCAGGGGACACTGAAGCTTTCTTT. Amino acid sequence: CASSGDTEAFF. This chain uses TRBV4-1 with TRBJ1-1; a possible D gene is TRBD1 (6 bases). V gave up 9 bases and J gave up 3 bases, with 8 bases separating them. The CDR3 has 11 amino acids. The germline gives CDR1 MGHRA, CDR2 YSYEKL.

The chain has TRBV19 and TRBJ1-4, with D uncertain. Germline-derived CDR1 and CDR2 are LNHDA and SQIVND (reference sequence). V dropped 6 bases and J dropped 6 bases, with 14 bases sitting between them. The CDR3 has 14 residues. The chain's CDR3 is CASRDGLWHEKLFF. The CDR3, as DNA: TGTGCCAGTAGGGACGGACTGTGGCATGAAAAACTGTTTTTT.

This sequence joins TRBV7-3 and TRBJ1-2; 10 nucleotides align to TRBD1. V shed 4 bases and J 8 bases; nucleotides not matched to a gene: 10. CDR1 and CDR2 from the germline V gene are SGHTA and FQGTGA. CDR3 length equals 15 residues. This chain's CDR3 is CASSSTGGASWGYTF. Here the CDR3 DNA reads TGTGCCAGCAGCTCGACAGGGGGCGCGAGTTGGGGCTACACCTTC.